What follows describes a single T cell receptor beta chain. Its antigen is unknown. Random hexamers were used to reverse transcribe about 0.5 to 1 ug of RNA. A multiplex approach, immunoSEQ multiplex PCR, amplified TCR beta CDR3 across 54 Vbeta and 13 Jbeta. TCRdb fed the immunoSEQ multiplex PCR reads into MiXCR, producing one record per CDR3 protein. The table lists some 300,000 distinct CDR3 sequences, over 75% of them singletons. These data belong to a study of CD8 T cells in Susac syndrome. The CDR3 extends over 20 amino acids. Germline V gene sequence: CDR1 LGHNA, CDR2 YNFKEQ. With 0 bases removed from V and 0 bases from J, the gap between germline ends came to 24 bases. Overall study results and limits: Only a relatively small number of individuals were included in the TCR sequencing and HLA analysis.

The specimen was CD8+ T cells from PBMCs. The receptor comes from a human donor with multiple sclerosis. This sequence joins TRBV4-2 and TRBJ2-7; D may be TRBD2 (5 bases). CDR3 nucleotides: TGTGCCAGCAGCCAAGAAAGTTTGGGTTTAAGCGGTTCGAGCTCCTACGAGCAGTACTTC. Translation: CASSQESLGLSGSSSYEQYF.